This T cell receptor beta chain was observed in a study of cytomegalovirus exposure and HLA in healthy donors. Overall study: There were 100 million to 120 million unique TCR beta sequences, drawn from approximately 180 million T cells, in an earlier analysis.

Primers for the PCR totalled 60 Vbeta and 13 Jbeta. Generated by immunoSEQ multiplex PCR, the TCRdb table keeps only in-frame clones and is missing some. The sample holds more than 150,000 clones, 77% seen once. A word on this clone: The antigen remains unidentified.

Broader study findings: In all likelihood, a cluster of highly shared sequence variants was a sequencing artifact. Because they were indistinguishable, some V segments, including TRBV6-2 and TRBV6-3, were excluded.

V was trimmed by 3 bases and J by 12 bases, leaving 24 bases between them. This CDR3 has 15 residues. Germline V gives CDR1 SQVTM, CDR2 ANQGSEA. The TCR sequence derives from a man younger than 35 in good health and CMV-seronegative. This chain joins TRBV29-1 and TRBJ2-1; tentative D call: TRBD1 (5 bases). The sample comprised PBMCs. The CDR3 region has the DNA TGCAGCGTTGAGTTCCAGGGAATGATACCGGGTGGGCAGTTCTTC. It is translated as CSVEFQGMIPGGQFF.